What follows are 25 T cell receptor beta chains derived from one specimen sequenced in a study of cytomegalovirus exposure and HLA in healthy donors. With 60 Vbeta and 13 Jbeta primers, the PCR was carried out. Profiling relied on immunoSEQ multiplex PCR, and the TCRdb table lists in-frame clones only, not all of them. There are roughly 300,000 clones in the sample; 80% to 90% occur only once, and less than 4.5% lies in the top ten. The sequencing sample was made of PBMCs. Source of these receptors: a man in his forties in good health and CMV-seropositive.

This clone was seen more than once but under ten times. The J gene is TRBJ2-7, the V gene TRBV7-2, with 10 bases that match TRBD2. The CDR3 spans 14 residues. Germline trimming cut 8 bases from V and 5 bases from J; bases unmatched to any gene: 9. Germline-derived CDR1 and CDR2 are SGHTA and FQGNSA. The CDR3 loop is CASDPGTSAHEQYF. DNA for the CDR3: TGTGCCAGCGACCCCGGGACTAGCGCCCACGAGCAGTACTTC.

Only a few counts were recorded for this clone. The chain carries TRBV4-2 and TRBJ2-7, with D maybe TRBD2 (7 bases). Germline V lookup: CDR1 LGHNA, CDR2 YNFKEQ. V lost 1 base and J 3 bases, leaving 16 bases between the germline ends. This CDR3 has 16 residues. The CDR3 DNA sequence: TGTGCCAGCAGCCAAGGCGGGGGCAGGGAACTCTACGAGCAGTACTTC. This translates into CASSQGGGRELYEQYF.

The rearrangement links TRBV5-4 to TRBJ2-2; TRBD1 is a possible D gene (5 bases). Trimming took 0 bases from V and 2 from J, leaving 11 bases between them. The CDR3 contains 16 residues. Germline values: CDR1 SGHNT, CDR2 YYREEE (reference sequence). The CDR3 sequence: CASSLVEGVNTGELFF. The CDR3 DNA sequence: TGTGCCAGCAGCTTGGTAGAAGGGGTAAACACCGGGGAGCTGTTTTTT.

The chain uses TRBV7-9 and TRBJ2-3; D is uncertain. V shed 0 bases and J shed 4 bases, with 8 bases lying between them. CDR3 length: 14 amino acids. Germline CDR1 and CDR2: SEHNR and FQNEAQ (reference sequence). CDR3 coding DNA: TGTGCCAGCAGCTTAGCCCAGTTCCCAGATACGCAGTATTTT. Its protein is CASSLAQFPDTQYF.

The chain combines TRBV5-1 with TRBJ1-2, with 7 bases identical to TRBD1. This CDR3 comprises 14 residues. Germline V gene data show CDR1 as SGHRS and CDR2 as YFSETQ. V trimming: 4 bases; J trimming: 4 bases; junction bases outside the gene matches: 7. The CDR3 region has the DNA TGCGCCAGCAGCCCTAGGGGGCAGGCCTATGGCTACACCTTC. This codes for CASSPRGQAYGYTF.

The chain carries TRBV27 and TRBJ1-2; the match to TRBD1 covers 7 bases. The ends lost 7 bases at V and 2 bases at J; junction bases unmatched: 7. The CDR3 runs 14 residues. Looked up from germline, CDR1 is MNHEY and CDR2 is SMNVEV (reference sequence). CDR3 sequence reads: CASMPGQRNYGYTF. CDR3 DNA: TGTGCCAGCATGCCGGGACAGCGGAACTATGGCTACACCTTC.

This rearrangement joins TRBV29-1 to TRBJ1-2, with TRBD1 as a possible D gene (5 bases). The CDR3 is 17 residues long. Trimming cost V 0 bases and J 8 bases, with 25 bases left between them. Germline V gene lookup returns CDR1 SQVTM and CDR2 ANQGSEA. In DNA form, the CDR3 reads TGCAGCGTTGAAGAGCGGGAAGGGACGATAGCTTTAAACGGCTACACCTTC. It codes for CSVEEREGTIALNGYTF.

This clone has just a few counts. This sample includes further DNA sequences coding for the same CDR3. The chain recombines TRBV18 with TRBJ1-4; D is unclear. Germline V gene data show CDR1 as KGHSH and CDR2 as LQKENI. V lost 3 bases, J lost 0 bases, and 5 bases lay in between. The CDR3 is 14 amino acids. In DNA, the CDR3 is TGTGCCAGCTCACCGGGAGCAACTAATGAAAAACTGTTTTTT. Its protein product is CASSPGATNEKLFF.

The V call is TRBV9, the J call TRBJ2-3; the D gene is possibly TRBD1 (6 bases). The CDR3 spans 16 residues. V lost 2 bases, J lost 4 bases, and 17 bases lay in between. Germline CDR1 is SGDLS and CDR2 is YYNGEE. CDR3 sequence (DNA): TGTGCCAGCAGCGTCAGACACAGGGTTGGCGCAGATACGCAGTATTTT. Its protein product is CASSVRHRVGADTQYF.

The J gene is TRBJ2-7, the V gene TRBV11-3; 10 nucleotides align to TRBD2. V was pared by 1 base and J by 5 bases, with 2 bases of the junction left unmatched. Germline CDR1 and CDR2: SGHNT and YENEEA. This CDR3 has 14 residues. CDR3 nucleotides: TGTGCCAGCAGCTTAGGGACTAGCGGACACGAGCAGTACTTC. This codes for CASSLGTSGHEQYF.

The chain employs TRBV27 and TRBJ1-1; the D gene is possibly TRBD1 (5 bases). In germline, CDR1 is MNHEY, CDR2 SMNVEV (reference sequence). The CDR3 has 16 amino acids. V was trimmed by 1 base and J by 5 bases, leaving 17 bases between them. In DNA, the CDR3 is TGTGCCAGCAGTTTATGGGGGGATTTAGGTTCGACTGAAGCTTTCTTT. Amino acid sequence: CASSLWGDLGSTEAFF.

This clone was observed a handful of times. The chain has TRBV4-1 and TRBJ2-7; tentative D call: TRBD2 (5 bases). V was shortened by 4 bases and J by 1 base, with 11 bases between the two germline ends. The CDR3 consists of 14 residues. The germline CDR1 and CDR2 sequences are MGHRA and YSYEKL. Here the CDR3 reads CASSPRTGSYEQYF. In DNA, the CDR3 is TGCGCCAGCAGCCCCCGGACGGGATCCTACGAGCAGTACTTC.

The chain is built from TRBV7-2 and TRBJ1-3; 7 bases are a match to TRBD1. Germline trimming cut 6 bases from V and 8 bases from J; bases unmatched to any gene: 10. The CDR3 length is 14 residues. Germline lookup yields CDR1 SGHTA and CDR2 FQGNSA. The CDR3 protein is CASRRGGSVDTIYF. The CDR3 bases are TGTGCCAGCAGGCGAGGGGGCAGCGTTGACACCATATATTTT.

This clone was seen only once. V gene TRBV5-1 combines with J gene TRBJ1-2; D is unresolved. This CDR3 region has 13 residues. V was pared by 0 bases and J by 4 bases, with 7 bases between. From germline, CDR1 is SGHRS and CDR2 YFSETQ. The CDR3 sequence: CASSLESIYGYTF. In DNA, the CDR3 is TGCGCCAGCAGCTTGGAGAGTATCTATGGCTACACCTTC. Variable domain in full (rest from reference TRBV5-1 and TRBJ1-2): KAGVTQTPRYLIKTRGQQVTLSCSPISGHRSVSWYQQTPGQGLQFLFEYFSETQRNKGNFPGRFSGRQFSNSRSEMNVSTLELGDSALYLCASSLESIYGYTFGSGTRLTVV.

V is TRBV9 and J is TRBJ1-2; 9 bases fit TRBD1. In germline, CDR1 is SGDLS, CDR2 YYNGEE. This CDR3 region has 16 residues. With 1 base clipped from V and 2 bases from J, the junction kept 6 bases outside the gene matches. For the CDR3, the DNA is TGTGCCAGCAGCGTAAATGCAGACAGGGGGAACTATGGCTACACCTTC. It translates to CASSVNADRGNYGYTF. The variable domain in full, with the rest retrieved from reference TRBV9 and TRBJ1-2, is DSGVTQTPKHLITATGQRVTLRCSPRSGDLSVYWYQQSLDQGLQFLIQYYNGEERAKGNILERFSAQQFPDLHSELNLSSLELGDSALYFCASSVNADRGNYGYTFGSGTRLTVV.

The chain has TRBV27 and TRBJ1-5; 7 positions agree with TRBD1. This CDR3 contains 14 residues. Germline V gives CDR1 MNHEY, CDR2 SMNVEV (reference sequence). Germline trimming cut 5 bases from V and 5 bases from J; bases unmatched to any gene: 6. The CDR3 loop reads CASSLRGADQPQHF. CDR3 in DNA: TGTGCCAGCAGTCTCAGGGGGGCAGATCAGCCCCAGCATTTT.

The chain has TRBV6-6 and TRBJ2-3, with D perhaps TRBD2 (7 bases). Looked up from germline, CDR1 is MNHNY and CDR2 is SVGAGI (reference sequence). Deletions cut 8 bases from V and 3 bases from J, with 15 bases between. The CDR3 extends over 14 amino acids. The CDR3 nucleotides read TGTGCCAGCCAAAAAGGGGGAGGGACAGATACGCAGTATTTT. Protein sequence: CASQKGGGTDTQYF.

The rearrangement uses TRBV28 and TRBJ1-2, with D hard to call. Germline lookup yields CDR1 MDHEN and CDR2 SYDVKM. This CDR3 comprises 15 residues. V lost 2 bases to trimming and J lost 7 bases, with 17 bases between them. The CDR3 sequence is CASSLGSGVPAGYTF. CDR3 coding DNA: TGTGCCAGCAGTTTAGGTAGCGGGGTTCCAGCTGGCTACACCTTC.

The gene calls are TRBV28 and TRBJ2-5; 9 positions agree with TRBD1. The J call may not be correct, given that the DNA end is closer to TRBJ2-7. Germline CDR1 and CDR2: MDHEN and SYDVKM. The CDR3 is 15 residues long. CDR3: CASSSPRDRVYEQYF. In nucleotides, the CDR3 is TGTGCCAGCAGTTCCCCTCGGGACAGGGTCTACGAGCAGTACTTC.

V usage is TRBV5-1 and J usage is TRBJ2-5; 10 nucleotides align to TRBD1. The trim removed 0 bases at V and 5 bases at J, leaving 7 bases unmatched. The CDR3 has 16 amino acids. Germline CDR1 and CDR2: SGHRS and YFSETQ. The DNA of the CDR3 is TGCGCCAGCAGCTTGGGGACAGGGGGGCGGTTTGAGACCCAGTACTTC. Protein: CASSLGTGGRFETQYF.

The J gene is TRBJ1-1, the V gene TRBV29-1; 9 bases are a match to TRBD1. The junction had 11 bases not matched to a gene; V was cut back by 5 bases and J by 4 bases. The CDR3 is made up of 15 amino acids. Germline lookup yields CDR1 SQVTM and CDR2 ANQGSEA. CDR3 nucleotide sequence: TGCAGCGTTCAGGGAGGACAGGGGCTGGGCACTGAAGCTTTCTTT. Protein: CSVQGGQGLGTEAFF.

The chain uses TRBV6-5 and TRBJ2-5; D is perhaps TRBD2 (6 bases). CDR1 is MNHEY, CDR2 SVGAGI, per germline. Trimming took off 2 bases at V and 0 bases at J, with 10 bases between the two ends. CDR3 length equals 15 residues. The CDR3 DNA is TGTGCCAGCAGTTACCGCACTAGCTACCAAGAGACCCAGTACTTC. Its translation: CASSYRTSYQETQYF.

The V gene is TRBV7-2, the J gene TRBJ2-3, with D maybe TRBD1 (6 bases). This CDR3 has 12 residues. Germline CDR1 reads SGHTA; CDR2 reads FQGNSA. V was clipped by 5 bases and J by 6 bases, with 9 bases between them. CDR3: CASSLQGDTQYF. CDR3 nucleotide sequence: TGTGCCAGCAGCCTGCAGGGGGATACGCAGTATTTT.

V and J are TRBV18 and TRBJ2-5, with 7 bases fitting TRBD1. The CDR3 runs to 15 residues. Germline V gives CDR1 KGHSH, CDR2 LQKENI. After removal of 0 bases from V and 5 bases from J, the junction contained 6 bases not matched to a gene. CDR3: CASSPPLRGRETQYF. CDR3 DNA: TGTGCCAGCTCACCACCGCTAAGGGGGCGGGAGACCCAGTACTTC.

In DNA, the CDR3 is TGTGCCAGTAGTATAGCAGGGTCTAATGAAAAACTGTTTTTT. Translated: CASSIAGSNEKLFF. V gene TRBV19 combines with J gene TRBJ1-4; TRBD1 is a possible D gene (5 bases). The CDR3 sequence is 14 residues long. Germline CDR1 reads LNHDA; CDR2 reads SQIVND (reference sequence). V lost 1 base, J lost 3 bases, and 6 bases lay in between.